The 20 T cell receptor beta chains listed next were all sequenced from one sample in a study of molecular identifiers for immune sequencing clone quantification. Via MiXCR, TCRdb re-called the PCR reads, giving one row per CDR3 protein. The sample has 550,000 to 750,000 distinct CDR3 sequences; 20% are singletons. The material sequenced was naive CD8+ T cells from blood, with Jurkat cell RNA spiked in. The sample's subset: FACS-sorted CD8+CD4-CCR7+CD45RA+ naive T cells. The receptor set was obtained from a human donor in good health. Some libraries in this study had Jurkat cell RNA spiked in.

This clonotype appeared many times. The CDR3 bases are TGTGCCAGCAGCGCTGGGGGGGCTCCTGGCTACACCTTC. This sequence encodes CASSAGGAPGYTF. The rearrangement uses TRBV12-3 or TRBV12-4 and TRBJ1-2, with D possibly being TRBD1 (6 bases). V was pared by 6 bases and J by 7 bases, with 15 bases between. The CDR3 runs 13 residues.

Concerning this clonotype: A much more abundant neighbour one base away suggests this may be a read error. This sequence joins TRBV20-1 and TRBJ2-7; 7 bases line up with TRBD1. CDR1 and CDR2 from the germline V gene are DFQATT and SNEGSKA (reference sequence). The CDR3 runs 14 residues. The CDR3 is CGASLLGQHYEQYF. The CDR3, as DNA: TGCGGTGCTTCTCTCCTGGGACAGCACTACGAGCAGTACTTC.

This clonotype was recorded at least ten times. The chain is built from TRBV7-6 and TRBJ1-1; possible D gene TRBD1, 6 bases. Germline assignment: CDR1 SGHVS and CDR2 FNYEAQ. CDR3 size: 14 residues. V lost 4 bases to trimming and J lost 3 bases, with 12 bases between them. In nucleotides, the CDR3 is TGTGCCAGCAGCTACGGACAGATGTACACTGAAGCTTTCTTT. Translation gives CASSYGQMYTEAFF.

This clonotype was counted at least ten times. The V and J genes are TRBV6-2 or TRBV6-3 and TRBJ2-3; 9 bases fit TRBD1. The CDR3 spans 15 residues. The V segment lost 4 bases and the J segment 3 bases; nucleotides outside the gene matches: 5. CDR1 and CDR2 from the germline V gene are MNHEY and SVGEGT. The CDR3 here is CASSSTGGRTDTQYF. CDR3 nucleotide sequence: TGTGCCAGCAGTTCCACAGGGGGCCGGACAGATACGCAGTATTTT.

This clonotype was found a few times. CDR3 nucleotide sequence: TGTGCCAGCAGTTTGGGGCTAGCGGGAGCTTGGGCCGGGGAGCTGTTTTTT. Its protein is CASSLGLAGAWAGELFF. V gene TRBV27 combines with J gene TRBJ2-2; 10 bases agree with TRBD2. Germline V lookup: CDR1 MNHEY, CDR2 SMNVEV (reference sequence). V was pared by 3 bases and J by 6 bases, with 10 bases of the junction left unmatched. The CDR3 loop spans 17 amino acids.

This chain connects TRBV4-3 to TRBJ2-7; 11 nucleotides match TRBD2. The CDR3 extends over 16 amino acids. Germline-derived CDR1 and CDR2 are LGHNA and YSLEER. The V segment lost 2 bases and the J segment 3 bases; nucleotides outside the gene matches: 6. In nucleotides, the CDR3 is TGCGCCAGCAGCCAACAGACTAGCGGGGTGCACTACGAGCAGTACTTC. It translates to CASSQQTSGVHYEQYF.

This clonotype was seen ten or more times. V is TRBV7-6 and J is TRBJ2-7; 9 nucleotides align to TRBD1. The CDR3 totals 15 residues. Unmatched junction bases numbered 7, after V lost 4 bases and J lost 3 bases. CDR1 is SGHVS and CDR2 is FNYEAQ in the germline V gene. Written as DNA, the CDR3 is TGTGCCAGCAGCTCCCTCCGGGACAGGGTCTACGAGCAGTACTTC. This sequence encodes CASSSLRDRVYEQYF. The variable domain in full, completed from reference TRBV7-6 and TRBJ2-7, reads GAGVSQSPRYKVTKRGQDVALRCDPISGHVSLYWYRQALGQGPEFLTYFNYEAQQDKSGLPNDRFSAERPEGSISTLTIQRTEQRDSAMYRCASSSLRDRVYEQYFGPGTRLTVT.

Only a few counts were recorded for this clonotype. The chain employs TRBV30 and TRBJ1-2; no firm D call. The CDR3 has 13 amino acids. V gave up 6 bases and J gave up 7 bases, with 18 bases separating them. Germline CDR1 and CDR2: GTSNPN and SVGIG (reference sequence). This CDR3 reads CACAGTDRFGYTF. CDR3 nucleotide sequence: TGTGCCTGCGCCGGAACAGACCGTTTTGGCTACACCTTC.

This clonotype was observed many times. CDR3 region: CASSFSLDQNTEAFF. CDR3 nucleotide sequence: TGTGCCAGCAGCTTTTCCCTTGATCAGAACACTGAAGCTTTCTTT. This chain connects TRBV5-5 to TRBJ1-1; D is undetermined. The CDR3 contains 15 residues. In germline, CDR1 is SGHKS, CDR2 YYEKEE (reference sequence). V dropped 2 bases and J dropped 1 base, with 12 bases sitting between them.

J is TRBJ2-7 and V is TRBV7-9; the D gene is possibly TRBD2 (6 bases). The CDR3 consists of 12 residues. Trimming took off 5 bases at V and 7 bases at J, with 12 bases between the two ends. Germline lookup yields CDR1 SEHNR and CDR2 FQNEAQ (reference sequence). CDR3 sequence: CASSGPGVEQYF. The CDR3 region has the DNA TGTGCCAGCAGCGGACCGGGGGTGGAGCAGTACTTC.

V usage is TRBV20-1 and J usage is TRBJ2-5, with D possibly TRBD1 on 5 matching bases. This CDR3 contains 15 residues. Germline CDR1 reads DFQATT; CDR2 reads SNEGSKA (reference sequence). V shed 6 bases and J shed 2 bases, with 19 bases lying between them. This chain's CDR3 is CSADSLAQGQETQYF. CDR3 sequence (DNA): TGCAGTGCCGACTCCCTGGCGCAGGGACAAGAGACCCAGTACTTC.

In this sample, this clonotype turned up many times. The J gene is TRBJ2-7, the V gene TRBV7-9; maybe TRBD2 (5 bases). Per germline, CDR1 SEHNR and CDR2 FQNEAQ (reference sequence). The CDR3 length is 16 residues. V lost 1 base to trimming and J lost 2 bases, with 15 bases between them. The chain's CDR3 is CASSLVAGLTTYEQYF. Here the CDR3 DNA reads TGTGCCAGCAGCTTAGTCGCGGGTTTAACTACCTACGAGCAGTACTTC.

This clonotype has at least ten counts. The V call is TRBV29-1, the J call TRBJ2-3; D uncertain. Germline CDR1 and CDR2: SQVTM and ANQGSEA. This CDR3 has 15 residues. The V gene lost 4 bases and the J gene lost 3 bases, with 17 bases spanning the gap. CDR3 DNA sequence: TGCAGCGTTGTTCCCGCGACATATATTACAGATACGCAGTATTTT. It codes for CSVVPATYITDTQYF.

Ten or more counts support this clonotype. The chain links TRBV6-2 or TRBV6-3 to TRBJ1-1, with 7 bases lining up with TRBD1. Trimming took 5 bases from V and 6 from J; bases not matched to a gene: 12. CDR3 length: 15 amino acids. The germline V gene has CDR1 MNHEY and CDR2 SVGEGT. CDR3 loop: CASSAQLQGRSEAFF. For the CDR3, the DNA is TGTGCCAGCAGTGCACAACTACAGGGGAGGTCTGAAGCTTTCTTT.

There are a few counts of this clonotype. The chain uses TRBV4-1 and TRBJ1-2, with no clear D. Trimming took 1 base from V and 2 from J, leaving 14 bases between them. Germline-derived CDR1 and CDR2 are MGHRA and YSYEKL. The CDR3 sequence is 16 residues long. This CDR3 is CASSQGITDWNYGYTF. The CDR3 DNA reads TGCGCCAGCAGCCAAGGTATCACAGACTGGAACTATGGCTACACCTTC.

This clonotype was counted only a few times. The chain combines TRBV5-8 with TRBJ2-5; tentative D call: TRBD2 (5 bases). Germline V lookup: CDR1 SGHTS, CDR2 YDEGEE. The CDR3 is 14 amino acids. V lost 3 bases to trimming and J lost 2 bases, with 11 bases between them. Here the CDR3 DNA reads TGTGCCAGCAGCTCAGCGGTGAAACAAGAGACCCAGTACTTC. Its translation is CASSSAVKQETQYF.

This clonotype occurred many times. V is TRBV12-3 or TRBV12-4 and J is TRBJ1-2; D unresolved. CDR3 size: 15 residues. Trimming pared 5 bases from V and 10 bases from J, leaving 23 bases between. The CDR3 DNA is TGTGCCAGCAGTCTGAGGGTCGGGCCCGAGGATCCCTACACCTTC. Its protein product is CASSLRVGPEDPYTF.

V gene TRBV4-1 combines with J gene TRBJ1-4; 9 nucleotides align to TRBD1. Germline CDR1 reads MGHRA; CDR2 reads YSYEKL. V gave up 3 bases and J gave up 5 bases; unmatched junction bases: 13. The CDR3 extends over 18 amino acids. The CDR3 reads CASSHYRGTGGANEKLFF. The DNA for the CDR3 is TGCGCCAGCAGCCACTATAGGGGCACAGGGGGCGCGAATGAAAAACTGTTTTTT.

The table lists this clonotype with many counts. The chain couples TRBV6-2 or TRBV6-3 to TRBJ2-3; the match to TRBD2 covers 7 bases. The V segment lost 1 base and the J segment 0 bases; nucleotides outside the gene matches: 4. The CDR3 length is 16 residues. CDR1 MNHEY and CDR2 SVGEGT come from the germline V gene. CDR3: CASSYLASGSTDTQYF. The CDR3 bases are TGTGCCAGCAGTTACTTGGCTAGCGGCAGCACAGATACGCAGTATTTT.

This clonotype appeared many times. The rearrangement joins TRBV29-1 to TRBJ2-5, with D possibly TRBD1 on 6 matching bases. The CDR3 is 15 amino acids. V dropped 4 bases and J dropped 3 bases, with 18 bases sitting between them. Germline CDR1 and CDR2: SQVTM and ANQGSEA. CDR3 DNA: TGCAGCGTTGCCGGTTCCACAGGGCAGGAAGAGACCCAGTACTTC. Translation gives CSVAGSTGQEETQYF.